These 16 T cell receptor beta chains share one sample of origin, sequenced in a study of T cells in Graves' hyperthyroidism and ophthalmopathy. Amplification of TCR beta CDR3 regions was performed using RNA transcripts as template. TCR CDR3 underwent first-round RT-PCR with the HTBI primer set. TCRdb re-called the multiplex PCR reads with MiXCR, one entry per CDR3 protein. The data hold approximately 620,000 distinct CDR3 sequences, with approximately 15% observed a single time. Input material: blood. Receptors were obtained from a woman in her twenties or thirties with Graves' hyperthyroidism that later progressed to Graves' ophthalmopathy.

The chain joins TRBV5-1 to TRBJ2-3, with D uncertain. V dropped 0 bases and J dropped 4 bases, with 9 bases sitting between them. The CDR3 spans 14 residues. The germline V gene has CDR1 SGHRS and CDR2 YFSETQ. CDR3 amino acids: CASSLVIVADTQYF. Written as DNA, the CDR3 is TGCGCCAGCAGCTTGGTCATAGTAGCAGATACGCAGTATTTT.

This clonotype occurred a few times. The V call is TRBV20-1, the J call TRBJ1-1; D unresolved. V was cut by 2 bases and J by 1 base, with 5 bases left in between. CDR1 is DFQATT, CDR2 SNEGSKA, per germline (reference sequence). CDR3 length: 12 amino acids. This CDR3 reads CSARPKNTEAFF. The CDR3 region has the DNA TGCAGTGCTAGACCGAAGAACACTGAAGCTTTCTTT.

The sample holds many counts of this clonotype. This chain connects TRBV19 to TRBJ1-2; a weak D match, TRBD1 (6 bases). CDR1 and CDR2 (germline): LNHDA, SQIVND (reference sequence). This CDR3 spans 14 amino acids. Trimming cost V 9 bases and J 1 base, with 15 bases left between them. The CDR3 DNA reads as TGTGCCAGCACTGTTTGGGGGCTTAACTATGGCTACACCTTC. It specifies CASTVWGLNYGYTF. The complete variable domain, with remaining parts taken from reference TRBV19 and TRBJ1-2, reads DGGITQSPKYLFRKEGQNVTLSCEQNLNHDAMYWYRQDPGQGLRLIYYSQIVNDFQKGDIAEGYSVSREKKESFPLTVTSAQKNPTAFYLCASTVWGLNYGYTFGSGTRLTVV.

This clonotype was counted only a few times. This sequence joins TRBV3-2 and TRBJ2-7; TRBD1 is taken as the D call from the table, unchecked against the DNA. TRBV3-2 is termed a pseudogene. CDR3 length: 14 amino acids. The chain's CDR3 is CASSQGWGEDEQYF. CDR3 nucleotides: TGTGCCAGCAGCCAAGGTTGGGGAGAGGACGAGCAGTACTTC.

This clonotype was found many times. The V call is TRBV6-1, the J call TRBJ2-1; TRBD1 might be the D (6 bases). Germline CDR1 and CDR2: MNHNS and SASEGT. The ends were cut back, 2 bases at V and 8 bases at J, with 10 bases in the middle. The CDR3 is 13 amino acids. The CDR3 DNA reads TGTGCCAGCAGTGAACCCTACAGGGATGAGCAGTTCTTC. Encoded protein: CASSEPYRDEQFF.

This clonotype appeared a few times. V usage is TRBV5-4 and J usage is TRBJ2-1; 10 bases match TRBD2. The CDR3 consists of 16 residues. CDR1 and CDR2 from the germline V gene are SGHNT and YYREEE (reference sequence). The V segment lost 1 base and the J segment 8 bases; nucleotides outside the gene matches: 9. The CDR3: CASSLRASGSLDEQFF. The CDR3 nucleotides are TGTGCCAGCAGCTTGCGGGCTAGCGGGAGTTTAGATGAGCAGTTCTTC.

This clonotype was observed at least ten times. V is TRBV28 and J is TRBJ2-3; possibly TRBD1 or TRBD2 for D (5 bases each). V was clipped by 6 bases and J by 0 bases, with 16 bases between them. The length of the CDR3 is 16 residues. Per the germline V gene, CDR1 is MDHEN and CDR2 is SYDVKM. The CDR3 loop reads CASSLPQGPSTDTQYF. The CDR3 DNA reads TGTGCCAGCAGCCTTCCCCAGGGACCTAGCACAGATACGCAGTATTTT.

In the case of this clonotype: This could be a read error, since a much larger clone is one nucleotide away. The chain uses TRBV30 and TRBJ2-1, with 7 bases matching TRBD2. CDR3 length equals 14 residues. Per germline, CDR1 GTSNPN and CDR2 SVGIG (reference sequence). CDR3 amino acids: CSWSVIGRSDEQFF. The DNA of the CDR3 is TGTTCCTGGAGTGTCATCGGGAGGAGCGATGAGCAGTTCTTC.

The CDR3 sequence is CSVELEYNEQFF. As DNA, the CDR3 is TGCAGCGTTGAATTGGAATACAATGAGCAGTTCTTC. The chain combines TRBV29-1 with TRBJ2-1; D gene uncertain. The germline V gene encodes CDR1 SQVTM and CDR2 ANQGSEA. The CDR3 is made up of 12 amino acids. Trimming took 2 bases from V and 4 from J, leaving 6 bases between them.

This clonotype was observed many times. This sequence joins TRBV2 and TRBJ1-2; no clear D gene. Germline CDR1 SNHLY, CDR2 FYNNEI. Trimming shortened V by 7 bases and J by 8 bases, and 14 bases separated the two germline ends. This CDR3 region has 12 residues. In nucleotides, the CDR3 is TGTGCCAGCACGTCAGGAATGGGGGGCTACACCTTC. Amino acids: CASTSGMGGYTF.

This chain joins TRBV11-2 and TRBJ2-5; perhaps TRBD2 as D (6 bases). V gave up 8 bases and J gave up 1 base, with 17 bases separating them. The CDR3 contains 15 residues. Germline V gives CDR1 SGHAT, CDR2 FQNNGV. The CDR3, as DNA: TGTGCCAGCGCTCGGGGGAGCGGGCTCCAAGAGACCCAGTACTTC. Protein: CASARGSGLQETQYF. The variable domain in full, completed from reference TRBV11-2 and TRBJ2-5, reads EAGVAQSPRYKIIEKRQSVAFWCNPISGHATLYWYQQILGQGPKLLIQFQNNGVVDDSQLPKDRFSAERLKGVDSTLKIQPAKLEDSAVYLCASARGSGLQETQYFGPGTRLLVL.

There are many counts of this clonotype. The chain is built from TRBV2 and TRBJ1-4; D is uncertain. V was pared by 6 bases and J by 4 bases, with 3 bases between. The CDR3 covers 11 residues. CDR1 and CDR2 (germline): SNHLY, FYNNEI. The CDR3 nucleotides are TGTGCCAGCAGGATTAATGAAAAACTGTTTTTT. This codes for CASRINEKLFF.

This clonotype was recorded at least ten times. The chain employs TRBV10-3 and TRBJ2-5, with D possibly being TRBD1 (6 bases). The germline V gene encodes CDR1 ENHRY and CDR2 SYGVKD. This CDR3 has 13 amino acids. The V gene lost 2 bases and the J gene lost 3 bases, with 7 bases spanning the gap. CDR3 nucleotides: TGTGCCATCAGTGAGCACAGGGAAGAGACCCAGTACTTC. This sequence encodes CAISEHREETQYF.

This clonotype was recorded at least ten times. This chain links TRBV12-3 or TRBV12-4 with TRBJ1-4; D unresolved. The CDR3 is made up of 12 amino acids. Deletions cut 8 bases from V and 5 bases from J, with 9 bases between. CDR3 residues: CASRSVNEKLFF. Written as DNA, the CDR3 is TGTGCCAGCCGGTCTGTAAATGAAAAACTGTTTTTT.

There are many counts of this clonotype. The J gene is TRBJ1-5, the V gene TRBV12-3 or TRBV12-4; D gene uncertain. V lost 3 bases, J lost 4 bases, and 7 bases lay in between. This CDR3 comprises 13 residues. DNA for the CDR3: TGTGCCAGCAGTTTTTTCGGAAATCAGCCCCAGCATTTT. This encodes CASSFFGNQPQHF.

At least ten counts were recorded for this clonotype. This sequence joins TRBV7-9 and TRBJ2-7; 9 nucleotides align to TRBD1. In germline, CDR1 is SEHNR, CDR2 FQNEAQ (reference sequence). This CDR3 is 14 amino acids long. J was trimmed by 2 bases and V by 3 bases; bases with no gene match: 2. The CDR3 sequence: CASSFRDRAYEQYF. The CDR3 DNA reads TGTGCCAGCAGCTTTCGGGACAGGGCCTACGAGCAGTACTTC.